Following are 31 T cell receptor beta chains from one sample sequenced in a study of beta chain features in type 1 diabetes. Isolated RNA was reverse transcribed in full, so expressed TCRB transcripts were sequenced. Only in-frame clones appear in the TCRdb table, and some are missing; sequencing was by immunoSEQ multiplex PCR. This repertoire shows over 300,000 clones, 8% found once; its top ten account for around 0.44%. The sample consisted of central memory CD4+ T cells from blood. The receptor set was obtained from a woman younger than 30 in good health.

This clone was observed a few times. CDR3 DNA: TGTGCCAGCAGCCGCGGGGGCATTCAGCCCCAGCATTTT. Residues: CASSRGGIQPQHF. The V gene is TRBV6-6, the J gene TRBJ1-5, with D possibly matching TRBD1 (6 bases). CDR1 and CDR2 from the germline V gene are MNHNY and SVGAGI (reference sequence). The CDR3 spans 13 residues. The V end lost 6 bases, the J end lost 6 bases, and 12 bases lay between the germline ends.

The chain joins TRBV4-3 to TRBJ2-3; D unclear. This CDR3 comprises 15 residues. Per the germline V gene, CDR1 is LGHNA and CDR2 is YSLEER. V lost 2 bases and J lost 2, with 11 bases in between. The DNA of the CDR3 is TGCGCCAGCAGCCAAACGAGCCTATCCACAGATACGCAGTATTTT. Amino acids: CASSQTSLSTDTQYF.

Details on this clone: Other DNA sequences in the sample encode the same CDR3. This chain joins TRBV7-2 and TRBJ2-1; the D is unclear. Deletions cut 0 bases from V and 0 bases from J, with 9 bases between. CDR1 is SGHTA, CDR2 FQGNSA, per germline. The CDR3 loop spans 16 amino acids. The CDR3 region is CASSLAGTSSYNEQFF. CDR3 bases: TGTGCCAGCAGCTTAGCGGGAACAAGCTCCTACAATGAGCAGTTCTTC.

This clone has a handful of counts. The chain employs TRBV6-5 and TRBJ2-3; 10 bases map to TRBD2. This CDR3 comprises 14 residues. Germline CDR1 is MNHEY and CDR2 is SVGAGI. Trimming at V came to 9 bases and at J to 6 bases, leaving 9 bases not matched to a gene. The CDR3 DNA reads TGTGCCAGTCCAAGCGGGAGGGCCGAGGATACGCAGTATTTT. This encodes CASPSGRAEDTQYF.

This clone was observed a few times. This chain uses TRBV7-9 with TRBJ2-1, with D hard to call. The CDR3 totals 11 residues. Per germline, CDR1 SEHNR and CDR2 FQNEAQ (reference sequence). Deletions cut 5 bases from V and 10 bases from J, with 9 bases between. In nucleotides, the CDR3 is TGTGCCAGCAGCCCCCAGACGGAGCAGTTCTTC. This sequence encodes CASSPQTEQFF.

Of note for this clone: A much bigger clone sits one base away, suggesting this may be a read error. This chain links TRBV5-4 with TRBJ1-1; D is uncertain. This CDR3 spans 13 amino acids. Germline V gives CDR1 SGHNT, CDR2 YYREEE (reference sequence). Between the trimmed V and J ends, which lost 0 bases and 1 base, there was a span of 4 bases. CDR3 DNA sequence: TGTGCCAGCAGCTTGGAACAGAACACTGAAGCTTTCTTT. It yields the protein CASSLEQNTEAFF.

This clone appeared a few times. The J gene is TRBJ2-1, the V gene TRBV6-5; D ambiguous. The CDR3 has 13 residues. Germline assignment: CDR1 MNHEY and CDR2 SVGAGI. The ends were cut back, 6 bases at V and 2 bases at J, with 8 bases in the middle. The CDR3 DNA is TGTGCCAGCAGGGCGAGCACCTACAATGAGCAGTTCTTC. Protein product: CASRASTYNEQFF.

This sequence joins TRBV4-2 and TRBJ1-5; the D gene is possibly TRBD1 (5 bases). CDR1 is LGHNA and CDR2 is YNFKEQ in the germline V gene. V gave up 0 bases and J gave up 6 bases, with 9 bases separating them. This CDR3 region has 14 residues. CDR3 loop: CASSQDGGSQPQHF. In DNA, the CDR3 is TGTGCCAGCAGCCAAGATGGGGGTTCTCAGCCCCAGCATTTT.

The CDR3 DNA sequence: TGTGCCAGCAGGTTAGACGGTCTTGGCAATCAGCCCCAGCATTTT. Translation gives CASRLDGLGNQPQHF. The rearrangement links TRBV6-6 to TRBJ1-5; no reliable D call. The germline gives CDR1 MNHNY, CDR2 SVGAGI (reference sequence). V dropped 6 bases and J dropped 2 bases, with 14 bases sitting between them. This CDR3 has 15 residues.

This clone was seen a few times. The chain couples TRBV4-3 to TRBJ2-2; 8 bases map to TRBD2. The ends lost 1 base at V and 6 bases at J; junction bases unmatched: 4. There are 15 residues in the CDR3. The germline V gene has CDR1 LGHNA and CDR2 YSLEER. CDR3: CASSQVAGRAGELFF. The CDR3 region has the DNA TGCGCCAGCAGCCAAGTAGCGGGGAGGGCCGGGGAGCTGTTTTTT.

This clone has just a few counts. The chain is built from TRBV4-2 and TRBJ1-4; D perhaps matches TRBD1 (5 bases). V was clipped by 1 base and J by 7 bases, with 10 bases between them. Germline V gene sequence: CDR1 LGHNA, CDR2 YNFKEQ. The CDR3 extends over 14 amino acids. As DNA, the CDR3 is TGTGCCAGCAGCCAAGGGGGCGCGGGTGAAAAACTGTTTTTT. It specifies CASSQGGAGEKLFF.

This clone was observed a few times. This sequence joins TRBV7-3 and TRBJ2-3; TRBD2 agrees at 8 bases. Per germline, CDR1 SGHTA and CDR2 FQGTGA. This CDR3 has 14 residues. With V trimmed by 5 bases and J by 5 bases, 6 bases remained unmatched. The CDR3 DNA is TGTGCCAGCAGCGCGACTAGCGCCTTAGATACGCAGTATTTT. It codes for CASSATSALDTQYF.

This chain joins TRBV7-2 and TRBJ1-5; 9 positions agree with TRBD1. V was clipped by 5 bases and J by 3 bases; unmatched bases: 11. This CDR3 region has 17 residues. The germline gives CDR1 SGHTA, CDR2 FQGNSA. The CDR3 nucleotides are TGTGCCAGCAGCCGTGGGACAGGGTATGGCGACAATCAGCCCCAGCATTTT. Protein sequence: CASSRGTGYGDNQPQHF.

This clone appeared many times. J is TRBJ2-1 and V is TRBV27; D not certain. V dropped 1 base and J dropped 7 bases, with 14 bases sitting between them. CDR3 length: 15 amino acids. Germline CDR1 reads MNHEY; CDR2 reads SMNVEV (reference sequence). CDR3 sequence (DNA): TGTGCCAGCAGTTTATGGAGTATATTTGGTAATGAGCAGTTCTTC. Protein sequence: CASSLWSIFGNEQFF.

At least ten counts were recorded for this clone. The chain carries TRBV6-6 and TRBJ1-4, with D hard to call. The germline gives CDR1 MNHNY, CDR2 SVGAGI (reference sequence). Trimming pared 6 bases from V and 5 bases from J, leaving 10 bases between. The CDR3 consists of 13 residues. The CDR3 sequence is CASSYTPNEKLFF. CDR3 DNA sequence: TGTGCCAGCAGCTACACACCGAATGAAAAACTGTTTTTT.

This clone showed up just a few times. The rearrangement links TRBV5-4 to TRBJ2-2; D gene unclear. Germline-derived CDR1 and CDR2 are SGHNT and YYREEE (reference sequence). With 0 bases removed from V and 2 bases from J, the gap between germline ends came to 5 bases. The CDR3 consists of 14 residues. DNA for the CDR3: TGTGCCAGCAGCTTGGCGAGAAACACCGGGGAGCTGTTTTTT. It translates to CASSLARNTGELFF.

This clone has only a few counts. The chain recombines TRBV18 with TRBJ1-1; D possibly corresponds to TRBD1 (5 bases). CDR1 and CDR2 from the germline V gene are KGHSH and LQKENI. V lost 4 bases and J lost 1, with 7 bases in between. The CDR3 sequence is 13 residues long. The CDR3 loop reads CASSLGGNTEAFF. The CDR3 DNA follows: TGTGCCAGCTCACTCGGGGGGAACACTGAAGCTTTCTTT.

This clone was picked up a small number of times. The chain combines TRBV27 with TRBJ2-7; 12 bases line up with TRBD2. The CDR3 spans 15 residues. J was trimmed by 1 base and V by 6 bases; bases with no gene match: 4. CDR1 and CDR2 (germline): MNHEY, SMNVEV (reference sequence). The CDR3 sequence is CASRPGLAGSYEQYF. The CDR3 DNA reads TGTGCCAGCAGACCCGGACTAGCGGGGTCCTACGAGCAGTACTTC.

The CDR3 region is CASSLVESGANVLTF. CDR3 DNA sequence: TGTGCCAGCAGTTTAGTGGAGTCTGGGGCCAACGTCCTGACTTTC. The chain joins TRBV27 to TRBJ2-6; no firm D call. The CDR3 has 15 amino acids. CDR1 is MNHEY and CDR2 is SMNVEV in the germline V gene (reference sequence). Between the trimmed V and J ends, which lost 2 bases and 1 base, there was a span of 6 bases.

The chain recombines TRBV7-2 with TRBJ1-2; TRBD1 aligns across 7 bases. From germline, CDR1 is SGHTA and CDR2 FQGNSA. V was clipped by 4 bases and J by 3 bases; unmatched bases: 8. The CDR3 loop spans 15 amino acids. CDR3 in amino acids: CASSSNLQGHYGYTF. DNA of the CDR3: TGTGCCAGCAGCTCGAATCTACAGGGGCACTATGGCTACACCTTC.

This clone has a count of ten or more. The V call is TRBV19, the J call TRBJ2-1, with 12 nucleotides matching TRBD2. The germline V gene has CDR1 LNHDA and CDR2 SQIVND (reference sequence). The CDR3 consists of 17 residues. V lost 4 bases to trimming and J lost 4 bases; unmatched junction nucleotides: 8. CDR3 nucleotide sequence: TGTGCCAGTAGTACCCTGACTAGCGGGAGTTTATACAATGAGCAGTTCTTC. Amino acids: CASSTLTSGSLYNEQFF.

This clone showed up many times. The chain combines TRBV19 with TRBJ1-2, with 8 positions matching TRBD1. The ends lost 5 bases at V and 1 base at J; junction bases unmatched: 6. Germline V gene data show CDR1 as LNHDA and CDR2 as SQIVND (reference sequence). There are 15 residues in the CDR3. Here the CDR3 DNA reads TGTGCCAGTAGTTACGGACAGGGAATTAACTATGGCTACACCTTC. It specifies CASSYGQGINYGYTF.

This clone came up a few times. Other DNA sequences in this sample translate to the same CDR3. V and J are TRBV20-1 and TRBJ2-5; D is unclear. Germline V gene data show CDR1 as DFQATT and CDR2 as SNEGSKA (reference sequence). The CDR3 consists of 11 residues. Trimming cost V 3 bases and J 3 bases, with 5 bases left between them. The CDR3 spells CSASGEETQYF. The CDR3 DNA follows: TGCAGTGCTAGCGGCGAAGAGACCCAGTACTTC.

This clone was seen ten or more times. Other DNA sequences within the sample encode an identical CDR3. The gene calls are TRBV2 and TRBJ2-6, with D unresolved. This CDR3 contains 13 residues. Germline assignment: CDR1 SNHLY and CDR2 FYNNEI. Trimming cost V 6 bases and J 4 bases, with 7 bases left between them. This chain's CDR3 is CASRGSGANVLTF. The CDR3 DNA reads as TGTGCCAGCAGAGGGTCAGGGGCCAACGTCCTGACTTTC.

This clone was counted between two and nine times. The CDR3 nucleotides read TGCGCCAGCAGCTTGGGACTAGCGGGAGGATTGGCTGAGCAGTTCTTC. This sequence encodes CASSLGLAGGLAEQFF. This rearrangement joins TRBV5-1 to TRBJ2-1; 13 nucleotides agree with TRBD2. The V and J ends lost 0 bases and 9 bases, in that order; junction bases with no gene match: 6. Germline V gives CDR1 SGHRS, CDR2 YFSETQ. CDR3 length: 16 amino acids.

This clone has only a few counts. As DNA, the CDR3 is TGTGCCAGCAGCCAAGATTTGGACAGAAGCTTCTATGGCTACACCTTC. Protein sequence: CASSQDLDRSFYGYTF. V is TRBV4-2 and J is TRBJ1-2, with a possible D match to TRBD1 (6 bases). The V gene lost 0 bases and the J gene lost 4 bases, with 15 bases spanning the gap. The CDR3 runs 16 residues. Germline assignment: CDR1 LGHNA and CDR2 YNFKEQ.

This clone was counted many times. CDR3 DNA: TGTGCCAGTAGGGACATCCAAGAGACCCAGTACTTC. This encodes CASRDIQETQYF. The genes are TRBV27 and TRBJ2-5; weak D call: TRBD1 (6 bases). The V gene lost 9 bases and the J gene lost 1 base, with 9 bases spanning the gap. Germline loops: CDR1 MNHEY, CDR2 SMNVEV (reference sequence). There are 12 residues in the CDR3.

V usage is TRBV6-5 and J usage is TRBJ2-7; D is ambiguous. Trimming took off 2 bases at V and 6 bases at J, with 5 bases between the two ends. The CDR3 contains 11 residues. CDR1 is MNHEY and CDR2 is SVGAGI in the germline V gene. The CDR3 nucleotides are TGTGCCAGCAGTTACGCAGGCGAGCAGTACTTC. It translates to CASSYAGEQYF.

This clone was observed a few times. CDR3 coding DNA: TGTGCCAGCAGCTTCGCCCGTTTTGCGGGAGGTTTATTCGATACGCAGTATTTT. The encoded protein is CASSFARFAGGLFDTQYF. The gene calls are TRBV11-1 and TRBJ2-3; the match to TRBD2 covers 8 bases. Germline lookup yields CDR1 SGHAT and CDR2 FQDESV (reference sequence). There are 18 residues in the CDR3. Trimming cost V 3 bases and J 6 bases; bases outside gene matches: 17.

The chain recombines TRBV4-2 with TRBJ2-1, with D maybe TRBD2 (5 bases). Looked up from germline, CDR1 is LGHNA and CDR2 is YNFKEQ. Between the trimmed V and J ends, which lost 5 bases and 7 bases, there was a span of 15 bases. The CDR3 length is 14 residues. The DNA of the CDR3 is TGTGCCAGCAGCTTGGGAATTGCGGGTAATGAGCAGTTCTTC. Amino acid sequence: CASSLGIAGNEQFF.

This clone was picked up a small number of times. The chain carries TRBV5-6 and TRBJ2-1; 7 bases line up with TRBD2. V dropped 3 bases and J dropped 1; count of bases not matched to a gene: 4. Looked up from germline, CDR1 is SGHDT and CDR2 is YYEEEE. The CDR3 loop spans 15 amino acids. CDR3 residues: CASSSGLTSYNEQFF. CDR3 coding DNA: TGTGCCAGCAGCTCGGGACTAACTTCCTACAATGAGCAGTTCTTC.